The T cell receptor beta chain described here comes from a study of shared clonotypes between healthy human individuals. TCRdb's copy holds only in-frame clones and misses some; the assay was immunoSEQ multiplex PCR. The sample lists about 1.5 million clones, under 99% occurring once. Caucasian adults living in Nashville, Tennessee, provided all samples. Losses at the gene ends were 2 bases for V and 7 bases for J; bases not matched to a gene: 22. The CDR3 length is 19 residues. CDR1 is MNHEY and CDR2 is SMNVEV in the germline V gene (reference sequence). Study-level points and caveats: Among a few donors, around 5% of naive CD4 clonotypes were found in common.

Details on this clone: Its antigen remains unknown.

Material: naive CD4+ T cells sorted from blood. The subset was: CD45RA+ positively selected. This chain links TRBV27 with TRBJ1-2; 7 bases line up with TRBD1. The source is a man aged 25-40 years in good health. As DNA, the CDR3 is TGTGCCAGCAGTTTACTCTTTAATGTCGGGTCCGGGACAGAACTTGGCTACACCTTC. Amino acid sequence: CASSLLFNVGSGTELGYTF.